The subject of this entry is one T cell receptor (beta chain). This clonotype was seen only a few times. Its antigen is not yet known. No clone much larger than this one lies a single base away; base qualities are absent. The method was 5' RACE. Sequencing was performed on an Illumina HiSeq 2500. A second roughly 6 to 11 cycle PCR used a sample-barcoded 5' primer and a J-beta primer mix. A unique molecular identifier was introduced onto each TCR beta cDNA molecule by a template-switch 5' adaptor carrying 12 random nucleotides. Each sample yielded at least 3 million CDR3-containing paired-end reads. The Mint cDNA synthesis kit, primed by a TRBC-specific oligonucleotide, was used to synthesize first-strand cDNA from all RNA. Following uracil-DNA glycosylase treatment, all cDNA underwent a first 18-cycle PCR with the universal primers M1SS and BC2_uni_R. The source study handled its data this way. Normalization of each sample was performed by random selection of 1 million high-quality reads, each carrying a distinct molecular identifier. Instead of being binned into consensus sequences, reads that shared molecular identifiers were thrown out. CDR3 identification, clonotype clustering and error correction used MiTCR with a Q25 quality threshold and the strictest error-elimination algorithm. Lower-bound total TCR beta diversity was estimated with a nonparametric unseen species model using Euler transformation. Starting from the raw public reads, TCRdb applied fastp trimming at Q25, assembled clones with MiXCR and retained in-frame beta chains. Under each unique CDR3 protein, matching rows form one entry showing the most common genes and DNA. The V and J calls here are based on TCRdb, not the publication. The sample table lists about 760,000 distinct CDR3 sequences, more than 20% of them with a count of one. The ten largest clones add up to around 9.2% of the sample.

CDR1 is given as LGHDT and CDR2 as YNNKEL, both from the germline V gene (reference sequence). Spanning cysteine to phenylalanine, the CDR3 consists of 16 amino acids. This entry keeps only the CDR3 DNA: 48 bases, framed from base 1. Trimming takes 0 bases from V and 5 bases from J, and the germline ends sit 14 bases apart. This record belongs to a study of blood T cells in healthy people across ages (dated by TCRdb to about 2015). About the investigation overall: Template switching captured roughly one uniquely barcoded TCR beta cDNA molecule per two T cells in model experiments. Using the same blood draw, the study looked at two additional independent replicas of 1 million unique cDNA reads for two donors, one aged 18 to 30 and the other aged 80 or older. Four age groups were formed from the donors: young (average approximately 15 years), middle-aged (around 37), aged (62) and long-lived (about 80). Age-related changes in TCR beta repertoire diversity were measured in the study by deep sequencing normalized with unique cDNA molecular identifiers. General findings and caveats noted by the study authors: Because profiling used bulk unsorted PBMCs, naive and antigen-experienced compartments could not be compared conclusively. Because the CMV infection status of the donors was unknown, age-related changes in expanded clonotypes may potentially have been confounded. Estimates of total diversity based on one million sequenced T cells were considered lower bounds and underestimates. As age increased, observed TCR beta diversity per million T cells dropped in a roughly linear way, and a significant reduction was already evident by age about 40. A strong correlation was found between observed TCR beta diversity and the percentage of naive T cells measured by flow cytometry. The long-lived group showed more naive CD4+ T cells, fewer expanded clones and increased TCR diversity than the aged group, suggesting age selection.

Systemically healthy Caucasian individuals from Russia, about 38 in total and aged about 6 to 90 years, were included as donors. Each donor gave ten milliliters of peripheral blood, collected into EDTA-treated Vacutainer tubes. Ficoll-Paque density-gradient centrifugation was used to isolate PBMCs, with at least 7 million obtained per sample. Total RNA was extracted from PBMCs with Trizol reagent, with at least 5 micrograms obtained per sample. For every donor, an aliquot of PBMCs went through flow cytometry to measure the percentages of naive CD45RAhigh/CD27high T cells. The sample was also reused in another study, on T cells of mothers and their children. As the second study states: Donors were nine systemically healthy Caucasian individuals: three mothers and their six children. cDNA synthesis used all of the extracted RNA, with 1.5 ug of RNA in each 15 ul reaction. In the second PCR, sample barcodes and 2-4 random nucleotides were introduced via the M1S primer. Over 9.5 million TCR beta CDR3 reads were obtained for each mother, and approximately 3 million reads were obtained for each child. In both related and unrelated pairs, thymic selection shapes the output of TCR recombination in a similar way, with inherited differences having only a minor effect. Related mother-child pairs always showed normalized repertoire overlap that was slightly higher than in unrelated mother-child pairs, though the difference was never significant. With a sensitivity of approximately 100 clones per million clonotypes, no persistent microchimeric T cell clones were detected. Deep NGS was used in the study to compare the TCR beta repertoires of mothers and children and to look for features that separate related mother-child pairs from unrelated individuals. On average, the children were roughly 10 +/- 4 years old, while the mothers were about 40 +/- 4 years old. After adapters were ligated using NEBNext reagents, the libraries underwent 100+100 nt paired-end sequencing on an Illumina HiSeq 2000. To prevent cross-contamination, the mother and child libraries were prepared a month apart and were sequenced in separate runs. Each donor had between roughly 450,000 and 2,300,000 distinct TCR beta clonotypes identified. Naive TCR beta clonotypes were estimated from low-frequency clonotypes matched to each donor's FACS-determined naive share, without sorting.

The sequence was collected from a boy aged 5-17 years in good health. The rearranged chain carries TRBV3-1 and TRBJ2-1, and possibly TRBD2, on 6 matching bases. Source material: blood. The CDR3 sequence is CASSQESGLPHNEQFF. The base sequence is TGTGCCAGCAGCCAAGAATCTGGACTACCTCACAATGAGCAGTTCTTC.